This T cell receptor (beta chain) originates from a study of T-cell reconstitution after alpha-beta-depleted transplantation in children. TCRbeta library construction was performed incorporating unique molecular identifiers. TCRdb used MiXCR to reprocess the PCR reads, holding one entry per CDR3 protein. The data hold about 610,000 distinct CDR3 sequences, with roughly a tenth observed a single time. The CDR3 consists of 21 residues. CDR1 and CDR2 from the germline V gene are SGHTA and FQGTGA. J lost 0 bases, V lost 2 bases, and 15 bases had no gene match. The receptor comes from a human donor who donated a stem cell graft to a child with acute myeloid leukemia. The starting material was PBMCs from the stem cell graft donor, obtained from the stem cell graft. The J gene is TRBJ2-6, the V gene TRBV7-3; 8 nucleotides align to TRBD1. CDR3 sequence reads: CASSLRQGGGTGYSGANVLTF. The CDR3 coding sequence is TGTGCCAGCAGCTTACGGCAGGGGGGCGGGACAGGATACTCTGGGGCCAACGTCCTGACTTTC. Full variable domain (rest looked up from reference TRBV7-3 and TRBJ2-6): GAGVSQTPSNKVTEKGKYVELRCDPISGHTALYWYRQSLGQGPEFLIYFQGTGAADDSGLPNDRFFAVRPEGSVSTLKIQRTERGDSAVYLCASSLRQGGGTGYSGANVLTFGAGSRLTVL.